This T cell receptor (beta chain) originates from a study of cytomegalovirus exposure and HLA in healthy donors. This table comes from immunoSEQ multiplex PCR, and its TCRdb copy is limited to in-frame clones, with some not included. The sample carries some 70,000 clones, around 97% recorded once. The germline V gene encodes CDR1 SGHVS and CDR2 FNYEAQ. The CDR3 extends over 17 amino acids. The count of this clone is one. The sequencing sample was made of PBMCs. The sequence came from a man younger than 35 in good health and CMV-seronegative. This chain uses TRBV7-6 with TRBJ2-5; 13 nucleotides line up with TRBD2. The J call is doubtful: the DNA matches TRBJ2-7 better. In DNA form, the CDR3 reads TGTGCCAGCAGCCCAGGACTAGCGGGAGACCTCGCCTACGAGCAGTACTTC. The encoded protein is CASSPGLAGDLAYEQYF.